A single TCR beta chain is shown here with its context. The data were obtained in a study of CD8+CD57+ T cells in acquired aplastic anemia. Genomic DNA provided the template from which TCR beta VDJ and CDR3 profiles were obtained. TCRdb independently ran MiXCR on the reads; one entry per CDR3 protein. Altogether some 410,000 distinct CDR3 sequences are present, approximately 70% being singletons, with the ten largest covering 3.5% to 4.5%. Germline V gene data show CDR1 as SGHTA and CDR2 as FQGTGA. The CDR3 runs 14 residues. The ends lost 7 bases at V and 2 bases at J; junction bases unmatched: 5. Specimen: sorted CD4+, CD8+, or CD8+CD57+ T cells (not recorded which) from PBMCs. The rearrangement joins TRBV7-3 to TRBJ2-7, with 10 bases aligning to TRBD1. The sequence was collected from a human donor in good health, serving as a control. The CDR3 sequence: CASNVGTGAYEQYF. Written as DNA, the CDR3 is TGTGCCAGCAACGTCGGGACAGGGGCCTACGAGCAGTACTTC.